This is a list of T cell receptor beta chains from one sample in a study of naive and memory T cell subsets. TCRdb re-derived calls from the UMI-ligation and nested PCR reads in MiXCR, one entry per CDR3 protein. The repertoire holds 140,000 to 150,000 distinct CDR3 sequences, 20% to 25% seen once, with 0.085% to 0.11% in the top ten. The sequencing sample was made of naive CD4+ T cells from blood. The source is a human donor in good health. CDR3s include the opening cysteine and the closing phenylalanine or tryptophan. Each record gives: J gene, V gene, clone size, D gene, CDR3 DNA, CDR3 protein. The D gene is left open where the match is weak. Rows give clone size only sometimes, using once, few, many, or a class for an expanded clone.

TRBJ2-2 TRBV23-1 few TRBD1 TGCGCGAGACAGGGAACGAACACCGGGGAGCTGTTTTTT CARQGTNTGELFF
TRBJ2-3 TRBV20-1 . . TGCAGTGCTAGAGATTTCCAGGGTGCAGATACGCAGTATTTT CSARDFQGADTQYF
TRBJ2-7 TRBV28 many TRBD2 TGTGCCAGCAGTCCCCAAGCGGGAGGTAAAGAGCAGTACTTC CASSPQAGGKEQYF
TRBJ2-1 TRBV29-1 many TRBD2 TGCAGCGTTGAGCGGGAGGGCCGGTATGAGCAGTTCTTC CSVEREGRYEQFF
TRBJ1-1 TRBV18 few TRBD1 TGTGCCAGCTCACCACTGACCCTCGGGACAGCACAAGTAAAGAACACTGAAGCTTTCTTT CASSPLTLGTAQVKNTEAFF
TRBJ1-2 TRBV25-1 . TRBD1 TGTGCCAGCAGCCCCCAGGACAGGGTCGATGGCTACACCTTC CASSPQDRVDGYTF
TRBJ2-7 TRBV28 few TRBD2 TGTGCCAGCAGTCCCAACGGGAGGCCGGGACGCTCCTACGAGCAGTACTTC CASSPNGRPGRSYEQYF
TRBJ2-1 TRBV7-8 . TRBD2 TGTGCTACTAGCGGGAGGGTCGCCTACAATGAGCAGTTCTTC CATSGRVAYNEQFF
TRBJ2-7 TRBV12-3/TRBV12-4 . . TGTGCCAGCAGTCCACAACAGGGTTTCTCCTACGAGCAGTACTTC CASSPQQGFSYEQYF
TRBJ1-4 TRBV19 few . TGTGCCAGTAGTGACAGGCCATATGCAACTAATGAAAAACTGTTTTTT CASSDRPYATNEKLFF
TRBJ2-7 TRBV14 . . TGTGCCAGCAGCTCGGACAGATACGAGCAGTACTTC CASSSDRYEQYF
TRBJ2-1 TRBV10-3 . . TGTGCCATCAGTGAGTCGATTCTCCGGGACGGAGGAAATGAGCAGTTCTTC CAISESILRDGGNEQFF
TRBJ1-1 TRBV12-3/TRBV12-4 . TRBD1 TGTGCCAGCAGCGGACAGGGGAAGGCTGAAGCTTTCTTT CASSGQGKAEAFF
TRBJ1-1 TRBV7-8 . . TGTGCCAGCAGCTTAGGTTTTCGTGGGTCTTTTGAAGCTTTCTTT CASSLGFRGSFEAFF
TRBJ2-2 TRBV19 . . TGTGCCAGTAGTAGACGGAACAGGAACACCGGGGAGCTGTTTTTT CASSRRNRNTGELFF
TRBJ2-1 TRBV7-9 few . TGTGCCAGCAGCGCGACCGGGACCCAGTATAATGAGCAGTTCTTC CASSATGTQYNEQFF
TRBJ1-5 TRBV4-1 . . TGCGCCAGCAGCCAAGAATTGATCATTCGGACGATGGATAAAGGCAATCAGCCCCAGCATTTT CASSQELIIRTMDKGNQPQHF
TRBJ2-3 TRBV27 . . TGTGCCAGCAGTTGGAAACGGTACACAGATACGCAGTATTTT CASSWKRYTDTQYF
TRBJ2-3 TRBV5-1 few . TGCGCCAGCAGCGAAAGCACAGATACGCAGTATTTT CASSESTDTQYF
TRBJ2-7 TRBV29-1 . . TGCAGCGTTGTCGAGGGCGGGACGGGGGAGCAGTACTTC CSVVEGGTGEQYF
TRBJ2-3 TRBV4-3 . . TGCGCCAGCAGCCCCCAGGACCCGCCGGTTACGCAGTATTTT CASSPQDPPVTQYF
TRBJ2-1 TRBV5-1 . TRBD2 TGCGCCAGCAGCTGGCAGGGACTAGCTAGCGATGAGCAGTTCTTC CASSWQGLASDEQFF
TRBJ2-3 TRBV29-1 few TRBD1 TGCAGCGTTAGATCTCCCCGGGACAGGGGACGCACAGATACGCAGTATTTT CSVRSPRDRGRTDTQYF
TRBJ1-5 TRBV2 . TRBD1 TGTGCCAGCAGACAGACAGGGACCCATCAGCCCCAGCATTTT CASRQTGTHQPQHF
TRBJ2-1 TRBV28 . TRBD2 TGTGCCAGCAGTTTATGGCTCCTAGCGGGAGGTTTAAATGAGCAGTTCTTC CASSLWLLAGGLNEQFF
TRBJ2-5 TRBV2 . . TGTGCCAGCCTGGGACTCTCTCGTGGGGAGACCCAGTACTTC CASLGLSRGETQYF
TRBJ1-5 TRBV5-5 few . TGTGCCAGCAGCCCCCGTGGAGGGTACCAGCCCCAGCATTTT CASSPRGGYQPQHF
TRBJ2-1 TRBV6-2/TRBV6-3 many . TGTGCCAGCAGTTCCACAAGGGACGGGGTCTACAATGAGCAGTTCTTC CASSSTRDGVYNEQFF
TRBJ2-5 TRBV2 . TRBD2 TGTGCCAGCAGTGTTCTTCGAGCGGGAGGGCAAGAGACCCAGTACTTC CASSVLRAGGQETQYF
TRBJ1-5 TRBV28 . TRBD1 TGTGCCAGCAGTTTAAGGTTCGGGACAGGGTTTTCTCAGCCCCAGCATTTT CASSLRFGTGFSQPQHF
TRBJ2-7 TRBV5-1 many . TGCGCCAGCAGCTTGTTGGACAGTGCCTACGAGCAGTACTTC CASSLLDSAYEQYF
TRBJ2-5 TRBV4-2 few . TGTGCCAGCAGCCAGCAGGGTGGAGAGACCCAGTACTTC CASSQQGGETQYF
TRBJ2-6 TRBV2 . . TGTGCCAGCAGTGTAACCGGGGCCAACGTCCTGACTTTC CASSVTGANVLTF
TRBJ2-1 TRBV13 few TRBD2 TGTGCCAGCAGCCGAATCCCAACTAGCGGGAGTGAGCAGTTCTTC CASSRIPTSGSEQFF
TRBJ2-7 TRBV20-1 many . TGCAGTGCTAGACTTTACAGGGACCAAAGCTACGAGCAGTACTTC CSARLYRDQSYEQYF
TRBJ2-1 TRBV20-1 few TRBD2 TGCAGTGCTAGAGAGGGACTAGCGATTCCCTACAATGAGCAGTTCTTC CSAREGLAIPYNEQFF
TRBJ1-3 TRBV29-1 many . TGCAGCGTAAGACAGGATGTCAACACCATATATTTT CSVRQDVNTIYF
TRBJ2-7 TRBV12-3/TRBV12-4 few TRBD2 TGTGCCAGCAGCCCCATAGCGGGACCGAGCTCCTACGAGCAGTACTTC CASSPIAGPSSYEQYF
TRBJ1-1 TRBV6-6 . . TGTGCCGCCACCGCTCGCACTGAAGCTTTCTTT CAATARTEAFF
TRBJ2-7 TRBV6-5 . TRBD1 TGTGCCAGCAGTTCGGGACAGGGTAGACAGTACTTC CASSSGQGRQYF
TRBJ2-7 TRBV12-3/TRBV12-4 . . TGTGCCAGCAGTTTAGGGGACGGGGTAGGCGAGCAGTACTTC CASSLGDGVGEQYF
TRBJ2-5 TRBV6-5 few . TGTGCCAGCATCCCGACAGGTCTAGAGACCCAGTACTTC CASIPTGLETQYF
TRBJ1-4 TRBV9 many . TGTGCCAGCAGCCAGTCCAACCGGGCAAGGCATGAAAAACTGTTTTTT CASSQSNRARHEKLFF
TRBJ1-6 TRBV6-5 . TRBD1 TGTGCCAGCAGTTCAGACAGGGGTGGTTCACCCCTCCACTTT CASSSDRGGSPLHF
TRBJ2-2 TRBV12-3/TRBV12-4 many TRBD2 TGTGCCAGCAGTTTAGGGCTCACCCCCACAGGGACTAGGGGGGAGCTGTTTTTT CASSLGLTPTGTRGELFF
TRBJ1-4 TRBV29-1 . . TGCAGCGCAACAGCAACTAATGAAAAACTGTTTTTT CSATATNEKLFF
TRBJ2-3 TRBV29-1 few TRBD2 TGCAGCGTCGCTATCGGCGGGAGGAATACGCAGTATTTT CSVAIGGRNTQYF
TRBJ1-5 TRBV6-2/TRBV6-3 few . TGTGCCAGCAGAACAATAAGCAATCAGCCCCAGCATTTT CASRTISNQPQHF
TRBJ2-3 TRBV28 . TRBD1 TGTGCCAACCGGGACAGGTCTACAGATACGCAGTATTTT CANRDRSTDTQYF
TRBJ1-4 TRBV12-3/TRBV12-4 . . TGTGCCAGCAGTTTATTATCCTTCGGGCACCATAATGAAAAACTGTTTTTT CASSLLSFGHHNEKLFF
TRBJ2-1 TRBV7-9 . . TGTGCCAGCAGCCTGACGCGGGACAATGAGCAGTTCTTC CASSLTRDNEQFF
TRBJ2-7 TRBV19 many . TGTGCCAGTAGTAGCGAGTACTACGAGCAGTACTTC CASSSEYYEQYF